This T cell receptor (beta chain) was identified in a study of blood T cells in healthy people across ages. A second PCR of roughly 6 to 12 cycles used a sample-barcoded 5' primer and a J-beta primer mix. TCRdb re-called the 5' RACE reads with MiXCR, one entry per CDR3 protein. The sample gives about 1.4 million distinct CDR3 sequences, approximately 60% of which show up once; over 5% is in the top ten. Sequencing was carried out using blood. This TCR derives from a man aged 18 to 29 in good health.

The CDR3 region has the DNA TGTGCCAGCAGCTTGGCGGGAAATTCCAATGAGCAGTTCTTC. Amino acid sequence: CASSLAGNSNEQFF. The chain combines TRBV5-6 with TRBJ2-1; D might be TRBD2 (5 bases). The V end was cut by 0 bases, the J end by 6 bases, with 10 bases between. CDR3 length: 14 residues. The germline CDR1 and CDR2 sequences are SGHDT and YYEEEE.